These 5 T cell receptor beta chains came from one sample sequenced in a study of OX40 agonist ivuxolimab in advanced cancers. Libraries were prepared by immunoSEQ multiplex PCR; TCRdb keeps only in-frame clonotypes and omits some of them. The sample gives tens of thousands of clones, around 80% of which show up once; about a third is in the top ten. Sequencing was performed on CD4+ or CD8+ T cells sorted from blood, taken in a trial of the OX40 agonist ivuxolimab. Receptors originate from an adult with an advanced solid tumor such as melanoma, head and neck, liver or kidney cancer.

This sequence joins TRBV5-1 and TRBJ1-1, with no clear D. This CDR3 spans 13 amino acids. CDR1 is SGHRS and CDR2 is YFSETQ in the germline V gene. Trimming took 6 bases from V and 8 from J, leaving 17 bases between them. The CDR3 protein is CASMEGGRAEAFF. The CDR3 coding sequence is TGCGCCAGCATGGAAGGCGGTCGAGCCGAAGCTTTCTTT.

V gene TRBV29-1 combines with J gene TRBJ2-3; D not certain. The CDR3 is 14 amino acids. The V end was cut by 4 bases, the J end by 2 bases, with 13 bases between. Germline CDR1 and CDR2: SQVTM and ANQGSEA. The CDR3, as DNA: TGCAGCGTTGTCCCTAGTCCCGACACAGATACGCAGTATTTT. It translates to CSVVPSPDTDTQYF.

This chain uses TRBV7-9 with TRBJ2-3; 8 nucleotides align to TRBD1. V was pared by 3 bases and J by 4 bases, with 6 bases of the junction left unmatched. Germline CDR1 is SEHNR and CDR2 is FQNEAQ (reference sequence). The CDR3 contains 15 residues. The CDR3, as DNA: TGTGCCAGCAGCTTGGGGGACAGGCCGTCAGATACGCAGTATTTT. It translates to CASSLGDRPSDTQYF.

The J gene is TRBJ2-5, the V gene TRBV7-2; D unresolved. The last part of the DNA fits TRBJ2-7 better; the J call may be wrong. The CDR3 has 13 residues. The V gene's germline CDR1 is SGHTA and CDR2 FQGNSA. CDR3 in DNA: TGTGCCAGCAGCTTAGAGAGACGTTACGAGCAGTACTTC. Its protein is CASSLERRYEQYF.

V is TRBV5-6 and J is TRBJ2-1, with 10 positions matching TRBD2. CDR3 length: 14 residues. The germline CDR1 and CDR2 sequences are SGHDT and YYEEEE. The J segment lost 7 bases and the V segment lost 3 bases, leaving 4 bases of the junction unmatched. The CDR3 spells CASSSGLAANEQFF. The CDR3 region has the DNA TGTGCCAGCAGCTCTGGACTAGCGGCTAATGAGCAGTTCTTC. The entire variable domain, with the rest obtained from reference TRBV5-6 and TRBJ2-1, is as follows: DAGVTQSPTHLIKTRGQQVTLRCSPKSGHDTVSWYQQALGQGPQFIFQYYEEEERQRGNFPDRFSGHQFPNYSSELNVNALLLGDSALYLCASSSGLAANEQFFGPGTRLTVL.